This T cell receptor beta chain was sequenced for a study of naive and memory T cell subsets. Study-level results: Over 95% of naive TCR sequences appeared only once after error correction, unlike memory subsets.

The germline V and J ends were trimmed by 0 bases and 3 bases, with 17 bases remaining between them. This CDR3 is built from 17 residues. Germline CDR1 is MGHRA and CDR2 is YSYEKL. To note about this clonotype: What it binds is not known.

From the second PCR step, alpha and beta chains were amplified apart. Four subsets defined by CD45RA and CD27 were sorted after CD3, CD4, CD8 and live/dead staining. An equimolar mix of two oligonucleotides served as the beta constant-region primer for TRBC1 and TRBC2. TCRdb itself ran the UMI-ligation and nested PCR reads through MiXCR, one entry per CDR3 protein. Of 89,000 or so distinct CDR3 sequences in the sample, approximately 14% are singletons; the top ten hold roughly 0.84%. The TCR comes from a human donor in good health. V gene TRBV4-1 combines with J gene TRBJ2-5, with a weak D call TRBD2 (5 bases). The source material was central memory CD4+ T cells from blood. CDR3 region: CASSQDGEKVPEETQYF. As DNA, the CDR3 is TGCGCCAGCAGCCAAGATGGGGAGAAGGTCCCCGAAGAGACCCAGTACTTC.